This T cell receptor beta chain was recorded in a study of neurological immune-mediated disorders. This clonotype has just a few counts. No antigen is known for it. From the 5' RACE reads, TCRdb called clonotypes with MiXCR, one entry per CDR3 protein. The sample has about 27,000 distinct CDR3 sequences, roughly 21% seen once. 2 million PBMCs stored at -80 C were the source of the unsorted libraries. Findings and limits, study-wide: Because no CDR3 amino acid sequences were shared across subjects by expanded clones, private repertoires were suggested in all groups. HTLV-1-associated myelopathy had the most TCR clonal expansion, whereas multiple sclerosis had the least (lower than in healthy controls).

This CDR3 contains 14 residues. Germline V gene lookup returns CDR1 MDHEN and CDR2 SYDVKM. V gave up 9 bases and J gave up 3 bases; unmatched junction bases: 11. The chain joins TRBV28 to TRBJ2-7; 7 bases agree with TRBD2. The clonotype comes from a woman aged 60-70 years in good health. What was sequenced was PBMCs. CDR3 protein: CASLTPGGNYEQYF. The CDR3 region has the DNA TGTGCCAGTTTGACCCCGGGGGGAAACTACGAGCAGTACTTC.